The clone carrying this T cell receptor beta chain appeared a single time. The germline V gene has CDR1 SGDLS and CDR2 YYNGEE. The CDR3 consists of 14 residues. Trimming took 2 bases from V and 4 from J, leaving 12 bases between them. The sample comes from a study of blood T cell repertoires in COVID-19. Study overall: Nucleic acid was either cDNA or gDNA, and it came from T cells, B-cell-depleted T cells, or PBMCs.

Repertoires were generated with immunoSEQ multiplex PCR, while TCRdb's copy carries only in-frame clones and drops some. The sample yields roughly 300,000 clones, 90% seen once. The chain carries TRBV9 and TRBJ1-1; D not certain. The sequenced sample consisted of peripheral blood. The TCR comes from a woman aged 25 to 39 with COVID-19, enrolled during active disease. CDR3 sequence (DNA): TGTGCCAGCAGCGTTTCGGGGTTCGCCACTGAAGCTTTCTTT. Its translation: CASSVSGFATEAFF.